This T cell receptor beta chain comes out of a study of molecular identifiers for immune sequencing clone quantification. For bulk TCR libraries, previously described methods and listed TCR primers were used. One entry per CDR3 protein, called by TCRdb with MiXCR from the PCR reads. Seen here are about half a million distinct CDR3 sequences, about 20% observed once, and the top ten hold more than 0.8%. Unmatched junction bases numbered 3, after V lost 2 bases and J lost 5 bases. Per the germline V gene, CDR1 is GTSNPN and CDR2 is SVGIG (reference sequence). This CDR3 spans 13 amino acids. The study, taken as a whole, reports: Barcode sharing among identical TCR molecules could make large clones appear smaller.

In its sample, this clonotype was seen many times. What it recognizes is unknown. The chain combines TRBV30 with TRBJ2-7; 10 nucleotides match TRBD2. This clonotype originated in a human donor in good health. Some libraries in this study had Jurkat cell RNA spiked in. The material sequenced was naive CD8+ T cells from blood, with Jurkat cell RNA spiked in. Subset of the sample: FACS-sorted CD8+CD4-CCR7+CD45RA+ naive T cells. In DNA form, the CDR3 reads TGTGCCTGGAGTAGCGGGGGGGCAGACGAGCAGTACTTC. Translating gives CAWSSGGADEQYF.